A selection of T cell receptor beta chains follows, all from one sample in a study of identical twins. In TCRdb, the 5' RACE reads were re-called with MiXCR into one record per CDR3 protein. The data contain roughly 720,000 distinct CDR3 sequences, 15% to 20% of them singletons. Separately, the same data were catalogued under a study of T cells expressing NK-cell markers.

Material: PBMCs. The source is a woman younger than 35 in good health. Each CDR3 is given with its conserved first and last residue. Each record gives: J gene, CDR3 length, clone size, D gene, V gene, CDR3 DNA, CDR3 protein. A D gene is named only where the DNA matches it firmly. Only some rows state a clone size, as once, few, many or a class for expanded clones.

J gene: TRBJ2-1
CDR3 length: 16
clone size: .
D gene: TRBD2
V gene: TRBV5-1
CDR3 DNA: TGCGCCAGCAGCTCCCTAGCGGGGGCAACCTACAATGAGCAGTTCTTC
CDR3 protein: CASSSLAGATYNEQFF

J gene: TRBJ2-1
CDR3 length: 12
clone size: few
D gene: .
V gene: TRBV29-1
CDR3 DNA: TGCAGCGGGAGGGGTAGAAACAATGAGCAGTTCTTC
CDR3 protein: CSGRGRNNEQFF

J gene: TRBJ2-5
CDR3 length: 14
clone size: .
D gene: .
V gene: TRBV20-1
CDR3 DNA: TGCAGTGCTTCGACGCAGGTCTCCCAAGAGACCCAGTACTTC
CDR3 protein: CSASTQVSQETQYF

J gene: TRBJ1-5
CDR3 length: 13
clone size: .
D gene: .
V gene: TRBV6-1
CDR3 DNA: TGTGCCAGCGGAGGAAGGGAGAATCAGCCCCAGCATTTT
CDR3 protein: CASGGRENQPQHF

J gene: TRBJ1-1
CDR3 length: 16
clone size: .
D gene: .
V gene: TRBV2
CDR3 DNA: TGTGCCAGCAGTGGCCAAGTGGCCCCGTCCGACACTGAAGCTTTCTTT
CDR3 protein: CASSGQVAPSDTEAFF

J gene: TRBJ2-7
CDR3 length: 14
clone size: few
D gene: .
V gene: TRBV7-3
CDR3 DNA: TGTGCCAGCAGCTCTGGACGGGGCCCCTACGAGCAGTACTTC
CDR3 protein: CASSSGRGPYEQYF

J gene: TRBJ1-1
CDR3 length: 15
clone size: .
D gene: .
V gene: TRBV6-2/TRBV6-3
CDR3 DNA: TGTGCCAGCAGACAGCAGGGTTTGGGGAACACTGAAGCTTTCTTT
CDR3 protein: CASRQQGLGNTEAFF

J gene: TRBJ2-1
CDR3 length: 15
clone size: .
D gene: TRBD1
V gene: TRBV5-1
CDR3 DNA: TGCGCCAGCAGCTCTCACAGGGGGTATAACAATGAGCAGTTCTTC
CDR3 protein: CASSSHRGYNNEQFF

J gene: TRBJ2-5
CDR3 length: 15
clone size: .
D gene: .
V gene: TRBV3-1
CDR3 DNA: TGTGCCAGCAGCCAAGGGCTTCAGGGAAAAAAGACCCAGTACTTC
CDR3 protein: CASSQGLQGKKTQYF

J gene: TRBJ2-3
CDR3 length: 13
clone size: .
D gene: .
V gene: TRBV7-2
CDR3 DNA: TGTGCCAGCAGCTTAGGAGCAGCGGAAACGCAGTATTTT
CDR3 protein: CASSLGAAETQYF

J gene: TRBJ2-3
CDR3 length: 16
clone size: few
D gene: .
V gene: TRBV7-2
CDR3 DNA: TGTGCCAGCAGCCCACGACGGGGGAGGCTCACAGATACGCAGTATTTT
CDR3 protein: CASSPRRGRLTDTQYF

J gene: TRBJ2-1
CDR3 length: 15
clone size: few
D gene: .
V gene: TRBV4-3
CDR3 DNA: TGCGCCAGCAGCCTCGGGACCGGTTTAGACAATGAGCAGTTCTTC
CDR3 protein: CASSLGTGLDNEQFF

J gene: TRBJ2-7
CDR3 length: 14
clone size: .
D gene: .
V gene: TRBV20-1
CDR3 DNA: TGCAGTGCTAGAGATAGTGCGGGCGCCTACGAGCAGTACTTC
CDR3 protein: CSARDSAGAYEQYF

J gene: TRBJ2-1
CDR3 length: 15
clone size: .
D gene: .
V gene: TRBV29-1
CDR3 DNA: TGCAGCGTTGAAGGCTCGGAGCTCTCCTACAATGAGCAGTTCTTC
CDR3 protein: CSVEGSELSYNEQFF

J gene: TRBJ1-1
CDR3 length: 16
clone size: .
D gene: .
V gene: TRBV4-2
CDR3 DNA: TGTGCCAGCAGCCCAGGCGACCGAGAGGTGAACACTGAAGCTTTCTTT
CDR3 protein: CASSPGDREVNTEAFF

J gene: TRBJ1-1
CDR3 length: 12
clone size: many
D gene: .
V gene: TRBV5-1
CDR3 DNA: TGCGCCAGCCGCTCCGGGGTGGATGAAGCTTTCTTT
CDR3 protein: CASRSGVDEAFF

J gene: TRBJ1-5
CDR3 length: 14
clone size: .
D gene: .
V gene: TRBV7-9
CDR3 DNA: TGTGCCAGCAGCTCGGCAGCGGGGAATCAGCCCCAGCATTTT
CDR3 protein: CASSSAAGNQPQHF

J gene: TRBJ2-7
CDR3 length: 14
clone size: few
D gene: TRBD1
V gene: TRBV7-9
CDR3 DNA: TGTGCCAGCACACGGACAGGGGTCTCCTACGAGCAGTACTTC
CDR3 protein: CASTRTGVSYEQYF

J gene: TRBJ2-1
CDR3 length: 13
clone size: .
D gene: .
V gene: TRBV20-1
CDR3 DNA: TGCAGTGCTGGGGTAGCCCACTACAATGAGCAGTTCTTC
CDR3 protein: CSAGVAHYNEQFF

J gene: TRBJ1-2
CDR3 length: 15
clone size: .
D gene: .
V gene: TRBV18
CDR3 DNA: TGTGCCAGCTCACCGGCAGGAGACCCGGGTCTCGGCTACACCTTC
CDR3 protein: CASSPAGDPGLGYTF

J gene: TRBJ1-2
CDR3 length: 13
clone size: .
D gene: .
V gene: TRBV4-3
CDR3 DNA: TGCGCCAGCAGCCATTCTGCTAACTATGGCTACACCTTC
CDR3 protein: CASSHSANYGYTF

J gene: TRBJ1-1
CDR3 length: 12
clone size: few
D gene: .
V gene: TRBV5-4
CDR3 DNA: TGTGCCAGCAGCCGCGACAAAACTGAAGCTTTCTTT
CDR3 protein: CASSRDKTEAFF

J gene: TRBJ1-3
CDR3 length: 14
clone size: few
D gene: .
V gene: TRBV20-1
CDR3 DNA: TGCAGTGCTAGAGCGTCGGTCTCTGGAAACACCATATATTTT
CDR3 protein: CSARASVSGNTIYF

J gene: TRBJ1-4
CDR3 length: 14
clone size: .
D gene: TRBD1
V gene: TRBV5-1
CDR3 DNA: TGCGCCAGCAGCCCAGGGGGCCGGTTTGAAAAACTGTTTTTT
CDR3 protein: CASSPGGRFEKLFF

J gene: TRBJ2-3
CDR3 length: 14
clone size: .
D gene: .
V gene: TRBV6-1
CDR3 DNA: TGTGCCAGCAGTATGCTAGCGAACACAGATACGCAGTATTTT
CDR3 protein: CASSMLANTDTQYF

J gene: TRBJ2-5
CDR3 length: 14
clone size: .
D gene: .
V gene: TRBV30
CDR3 DNA: TGTGCCTGGAGAGGGCAGGGGCAGGGAGTGACCCAGTACTTC
CDR3 protein: CAWRGQGQGVTQYF

J gene: TRBJ1-2
CDR3 length: 13
clone size: few
D gene: .
V gene: TRBV20-1
CDR3 DNA: TGCAGTGCTAGCCCATCCGGGGTTGGGGGCTACACCTTC
CDR3 protein: CSASPSGVGGYTF

J gene: TRBJ2-7
CDR3 length: 15
clone size: many
D gene: TRBD2
V gene: TRBV5-1
CDR3 DNA: TGCGCCAGCAGCACGAGTGGGACTAGCTTCTACGAGCAGTACTTC
CDR3 protein: CASSTSGTSFYEQYF

J gene: TRBJ1-2
CDR3 length: 14
clone size: .
D gene: .
V gene: TRBV5-1
CDR3 DNA: TGCGCCAGCAGCTTGCGAACGGGGGACTATGGCTACACCTTC
CDR3 protein: CASSLRTGDYGYTF

J gene: TRBJ2-3
CDR3 length: 15
clone size: .
D gene: .
V gene: TRBV10-3
CDR3 DNA: TGTGCCATCAGTGACACACAAACGGGCACAGATACGCAGTATTTT
CDR3 protein: CAISDTQTGTDTQYF

J gene: TRBJ2-7
CDR3 length: 15
clone size: .
D gene: TRBD2
V gene: TRBV7-2
CDR3 DNA: TGTGCCAGCAGCCGAGCGCTAGCGGGAGGAGGCGAGCAGTACTTC
CDR3 protein: CASSRALAGGGEQYF

J gene: TRBJ2-1
CDR3 length: 14
clone size: .
D gene: .
V gene: TRBV20-1
CDR3 DNA: TGCAGTGCTCGGAGGGGGGGCCCTAACAATGAGCAGTTCTTC
CDR3 protein: CSARRGGPNNEQFF

J gene: TRBJ2-3
CDR3 length: 13
clone size: few
D gene: .
V gene: TRBV6-1
CDR3 DNA: TGTGCCAGCACCATAACGGGGGGCGATACGCAGTATTTT
CDR3 protein: CASTITGGDTQYF

J gene: TRBJ2-7
CDR3 length: 15
clone size: few
D gene: .
V gene: TRBV7-6
CDR3 DNA: TGTGCCAGCAGCTTAGAGGCGGGGCTAGTGTCCGAGCAGTACTTC
CDR3 protein: CASSLEAGLVSEQYF

J gene: TRBJ1-5
CDR3 length: 13
clone size: .
D gene: .
V gene: TRBV7-2
CDR3 DNA: TGTGCCAGCAGCTTGGAGTGGGAACAGCCCCAGCATTTT
CDR3 protein: CASSLEWEQPQHF